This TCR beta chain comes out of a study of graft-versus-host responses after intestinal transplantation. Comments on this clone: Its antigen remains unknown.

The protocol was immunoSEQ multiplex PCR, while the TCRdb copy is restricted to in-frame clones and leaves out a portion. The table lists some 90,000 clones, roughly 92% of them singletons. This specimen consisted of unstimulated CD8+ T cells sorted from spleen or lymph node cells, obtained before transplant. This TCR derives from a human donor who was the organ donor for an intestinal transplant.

The CDR3 DNA reads as TGTGCCAGCAGCCAGGGACAGGGGGGCATCTATGGCTACACCTTC. It is translated as CASSQGQGGIYGYTF. The V call is TRBV11-2, the J call TRBJ1-2, with 11 bases identical to TRBD1. V shed 5 bases and J 4 bases; nucleotides not matched to a gene: 6. This CDR3 region has 15 residues. In germline, CDR1 is SGHAT, CDR2 FQNNGV.